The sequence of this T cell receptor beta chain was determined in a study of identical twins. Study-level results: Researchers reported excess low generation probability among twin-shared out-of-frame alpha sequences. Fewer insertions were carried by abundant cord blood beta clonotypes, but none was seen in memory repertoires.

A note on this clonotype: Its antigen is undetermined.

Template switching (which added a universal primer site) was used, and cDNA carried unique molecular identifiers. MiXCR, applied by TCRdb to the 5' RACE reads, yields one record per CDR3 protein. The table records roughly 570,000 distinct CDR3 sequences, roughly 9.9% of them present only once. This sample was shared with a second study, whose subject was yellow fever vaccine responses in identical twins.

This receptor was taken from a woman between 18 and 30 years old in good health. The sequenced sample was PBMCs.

CDR3 sequence (DNA): TGTGCCAGCAGTGACGACTTGGTTTACGAGCAGTACTTC. The encoded protein is CASSDDLVYEQYF. J is TRBJ2-7 and V is TRBV25-1, with D unresolved. Trimming took 3 bases from V and 4 from J, leaving 10 bases between them. Germline V gives CDR1 MGHDK, CDR2 SYGVNS. CDR3 length: 13 amino acids.